The present T cell receptor (beta chain) was sequenced within a study of graft-versus-host responses after intestinal transplantation. Study overall: In this cohort, recipients had multivisceral, liver-intestinal, or isolated intestinal transplants.

Trimming cost V 3 bases and J 3 bases, with 21 bases left between them. This CDR3 spans 18 amino acids. The V gene's germline CDR1 is MNHNS and CDR2 SASEGT. Details on this clone: Its matching antigen is unknown.

Study outcomes and limitations: After transplant, early declines in HvG clones were associated with peak levels of circulating GvH clones.

Produced via immunoSEQ multiplex PCR; TCRdb's table is partial and in-frame only. The table lists some 82,000 clones, roughly 84% of them singletons, with roughly 7.3% in the top ten. The genes are TRBV6-1 and TRBJ1-5, with D perhaps TRBD1 (5 bases). This TCR came from a human donor who was the organ donor for an intestinal transplant. Sequenced material: unstimulated CD8+ T cells sorted from spleen or lymph node cells, taken before transplant. As DNA, the CDR3 is TGTGCCAGCAGTGAGGGGGTAGGGGCATTACCCCACAATCAGCCCCAGCATTTT. This encodes CASSEGVGALPHNQPQHF.